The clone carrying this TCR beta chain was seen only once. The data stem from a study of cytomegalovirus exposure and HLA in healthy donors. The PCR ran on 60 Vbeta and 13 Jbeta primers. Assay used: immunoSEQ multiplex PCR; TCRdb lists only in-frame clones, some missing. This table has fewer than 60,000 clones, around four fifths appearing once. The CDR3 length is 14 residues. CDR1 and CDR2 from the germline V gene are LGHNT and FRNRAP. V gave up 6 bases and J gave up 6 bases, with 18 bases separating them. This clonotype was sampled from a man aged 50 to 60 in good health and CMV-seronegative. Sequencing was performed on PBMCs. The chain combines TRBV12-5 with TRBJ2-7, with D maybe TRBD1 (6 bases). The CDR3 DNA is TGTGCTAGTGGCTCTACAGGGTTAAGACGCGAGCAGTACTTC. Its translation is CASGSTGLRREQYF.